The 31 T cell receptor beta chains presented below share a single source sample, sequenced in a study of graft-versus-host responses after intestinal transplantation. The repertoire was sequenced with immunoSEQ multiplex PCR; TCRdb's copy has only in-frame clones and lacks some. Counted here are 12,000 or so clones, roughly 92% occurring once; the ten biggest clones make up approximately 3.1%. Time point defined: postoperative day 105 after intestinal transplantation (dayNNNN = postoperative day). The starting material was PBMCs, obtained 105 days after intestinal transplantation. Source of these receptors: a human patient who received an intestinal transplant, so some T cells may come from the graft donor.

The chain joins TRBV13 to TRBJ2-7; the D gene is possibly TRBD2 (5 bases). Trimming left V 5 bases short and J 3 bases short, with 8 bases between. The V gene's germline CDR1 is PRHDT and CDR2 FYEKMQ (reference sequence). This CDR3 is built from 12 residues. CDR3 amino acids: CASSARDYEQYF. For the CDR3, the DNA is TGTGCCAGCAGCGCCCGGGACTACGAGCAGTACTTC. Full variable domain (remainder filled in from reference TRBV13 and TRBJ2-7): AAGVIQSPRHLIKEKRETATLKCYPIPRHDTVYWYQQGPGQDPQFLISFYEKMQSDKGSIPDRFSAQQFSDYHSELNMSSLELGDSALYFCASSARDYEQYFGPGTRLTVT.

The gene calls are TRBV2 and TRBJ2-3; D remains ambiguous. Germline CDR1 and CDR2: SNHLY and FYNNEI. Trimming stripped 6 bases from V and 4 bases from J, with 8 bases between. This CDR3 region has 12 residues. The CDR3 here is CASSSEADTQYF. The CDR3 nucleotides are TGTGCCAGCAGCTCCGAGGCAGATACGCAGTATTTT.

The chain couples TRBV14 to TRBJ2-2; D is undetermined. This CDR3 spans 13 amino acids. V was trimmed by 1 base and J by 1 base, leaving 1 base between them. Germline CDR1 reads SGHDN; CDR2 reads FVKESK. This CDR3 reads CASSQGNTGELFF. DNA of the CDR3: TGTGCCAGCAGCCAAGGGAACACCGGGGAGCTGTTTTTT.

The J gene is TRBJ1-4, the V gene TRBV19; 8 bases line up with TRBD1. The CDR3 consists of 15 residues. Germline CDR1 reads LNHDA; CDR2 reads SQIVND (reference sequence). V was clipped by 9 bases and J by 2 bases; unmatched bases: 8. This chain's CDR3 is CARVDTGGTNEKLFF. DNA of the CDR3: TGTGCCAGGGTGGACACAGGGGGGACTAATGAAAAACTGTTTTTT. Combining the CDR3 with reference TRBV19 and TRBJ1-4 gives the whole variable domain DGGITQSPKYLFRKEGQNVTLSCEQNLNHDAMYWYRQDPGQGLRLIYYSQIVNDFQKGDIAEGYSVSREKKESFPLTVTSAQKNPTAFYLCARVDTGGTNEKLFFGSGTQLSVL.

This clone was counted between two and nine times. This chain links TRBV5-1 with TRBJ2-3; a weak D match, TRBD2 (5 bases). CDR3 size: 14 residues. Germline-derived CDR1 and CDR2 are SGHRS and YFSETQ. Trimming removed 7 bases at V and 2 bases at J, with 14 bases between. The DNA for the CDR3 is TGCGCCAGCGGCCGAAGAGCGGACACAGATACGCAGTATTTT. The encoded protein is CASGRRADTDTQYF.

The V gene is TRBV5-1, the J gene TRBJ2-5, with 7 nucleotides matching TRBD1. The germline CDR1 and CDR2 sequences are SGHRS and YFSETQ. V lost 7 bases, J lost 1 base, and 7 bases stayed unmatched. The CDR3 totals 14 residues. The CDR3 nucleotides are TGCGCCAGCGGTCAGACAGGGTCCCAAGAGACCCAGTACTTC. Amino acids: CASGQTGSQETQYF.

This clone was recorded once. The gene calls are TRBV7-6 and TRBJ2-3; 8 bases match TRBD2. CDR1 and CDR2 (germline): SGHVS, FNYEAQ. Unmatched junction bases numbered 13, after V lost 5 bases and J lost 6 bases. The CDR3 spans 16 residues. The DNA for the CDR3 is TGTGCCAGCAGCCTCCGAGCGGGGGCCCAGGGGGATACGCAGTATTTT. Its protein product is CASSLRAGAQGDTQYF.

This sequence joins TRBV15 and TRBJ2-3; TRBD2 matches at 8 bases. The germline V gene has CDR1 LNHNV and CDR2 YYDKDF (reference sequence). V shed 3 bases and J 1 base; nucleotides not matched to a gene: 9. The CDR3 has 17 residues. For the CDR3, the DNA is TGTGCCACCAGCAGTCCTGGCGGGCGGGGGGGCACAGATACGCAGTATTTT. Its translation is CATSSPGGRGGTDTQYF.

The J gene is TRBJ1-5, the V gene TRBV5-1; perhaps TRBD1 as D (5 bases). Germline V gene data show CDR1 as SGHRS and CDR2 as YFSETQ. V lost 4 bases to trimming and J lost 1 base, with 12 bases between them. CDR3 length: 15 residues. The CDR3 region has the DNA TGCGCCAGCAGCGTGGGGCTGGAAAGCAATCAGCCCCAGCATTTT. Its translation is CASSVGLESNQPQHF. Full variable domain (outside the CDR3, taken from reference TRBV5-1 and TRBJ1-5): KAGVTQTPRYLIKTRGQQVTLSCSPISGHRSVSWYQQTPGQGLQFLFEYFSETQRNKGNFPGRFSGRQFSNSRSEMNVSTLELGDSALYLCASSVGLESNQPQHFGDGTRLSIL.

The chain joins TRBV10-2 to TRBJ2-1; 10 bases fit TRBD2. Trimming took 6 bases from V and 6 from J; bases not matched to a gene: 2. The CDR3 consists of 13 residues. Germline V lookup: CDR1 WSHSY, CDR2 SAAADI. This CDR3 reads CASRLAGPNEQFF. For the CDR3, the DNA is TGCGCCAGCAGACTAGCGGGACCCAATGAGCAGTTCTTC.

This clone was recorded once. The chain couples TRBV13 to TRBJ1-1; D call uncertain. V was clipped by 0 bases and J by 2 bases, with 19 bases between them. The CDR3 length is 18 residues. Germline-derived CDR1 and CDR2 are PRHDT and FYEKMQ (reference sequence). DNA of the CDR3: TGTGCCAGCAGCTTAGGAGTAATCGCTGCTGATGATAACACTGAAGCTTTCTTT. As protein: CASSLGVIAADDNTEAFF.

The rearrangement joins TRBV7-3 to TRBJ2-6; D might be TRBD1 or TRBD2, each matching 5 bases. CDR1 is SGHTA, CDR2 FQGTGA, per germline. The CDR3 spans 17 residues. Trimming stripped 5 bases from V and 2 bases from J, with 16 bases between. As DNA, the CDR3 is TGTGCCAGCAGCCTCGGGACCGCTTCAGCTGGGGCCAACGTCCTGACTTTC. It is translated as CASSLGTASAGANVLTF.

The chain links TRBV6-5 to TRBJ2-1; 8 nucleotides line up with TRBD2. Trimming removed 7 bases from V and 5 bases from J; junction bases left unmatched: 10. CDR1 MNHEY and CDR2 SVGAGI come from the germline V gene. The CDR3 is 15 residues long. The chain's CDR3 is CASKLGTSGHNEQFF. The CDR3 DNA follows: TGTGCCAGCAAACTCGGAACTAGCGGACACAATGAGCAGTTCTTC.

The chain joins TRBV5-1 to TRBJ1-6; the match to TRBD1 covers 7 bases. The CDR3 has 18 amino acids. Per germline, CDR1 SGHRS and CDR2 YFSETQ. V was clipped by 2 bases and J by 0 bases; unmatched bases: 8. CDR3 loop: CASSFGDREVSYNSPLHF. The CDR3 DNA reads as TGCGCCAGCAGCTTTGGCGACAGGGAGGTCTCCTATAATTCACCCCTCCACTTT.

The rearrangement uses TRBV7-9 and TRBJ2-3, with 12 bases fitting TRBD2. Per germline, CDR1 SEHNR and CDR2 FQNEAQ (reference sequence). Trimming removed 4 bases from V and 2 bases from J; junction bases left unmatched: 4. The CDR3 length is 16 residues. The CDR3 reads CASSSPSGGATDTQYF. In nucleotides, the CDR3 is TGTGCCAGCAGCTCCCCTAGCGGGGGGGCCACAGATACGCAGTATTTT.

V usage is TRBV5-1 and J usage is TRBJ2-7, with 7 bases identical to TRBD2. Looked up from germline, CDR1 is SGHRS and CDR2 is YFSETQ. The CDR3 sequence is 19 residues long. V lost 3 bases, J lost 2 bases, and 20 bases stayed unmatched. CDR3 DNA: TGCGCCAGCAGCTCAACATCGACCCTGACTAGCATCTCCACCTACGAGCAGTACTTC. It yields the protein CASSSTSTLTSISTYEQYF.

This chain links TRBV6-1 with TRBJ2-2, with D hard to call. The V and J ends lost 3 bases and 0 bases respectively, with 8 bases between them. Germline CDR1 is MNHNS and CDR2 is SASEGT. The CDR3 is 15 amino acids. The CDR3 coding sequence is TGTGCCAGCAGTGAGCTAGTTTCGAACACCGGGGAGCTGTTTTTT. It codes for CASSELVSNTGELFF.

The rearrangement uses TRBV9 and TRBJ1-5, with a possible D match to TRBD1 (6 bases). The CDR3 length is 15 residues. Trimming cost V 4 bases and J 1 base, with 12 bases left between them. The V gene's germline CDR1 is SGDLS and CDR2 YYNGEE. CDR3: CASSPEGVSNQPQHF. CDR3 sequence (DNA): TGTGCCAGCAGCCCGGAGGGGGTGAGCAATCAGCCCCAGCATTTT.

V is TRBV28 and J is TRBJ2-3; D possibly corresponds to TRBD1 (6 bases). Trimming left V 5 bases short and J 2 bases short, with 14 bases between. Looked up from germline, CDR1 is MDHEN and CDR2 is SYDVKM. CDR3 length: 15 amino acids. Here the CDR3 reads CASSERQANTDTQYF. Here the CDR3 DNA reads TGTGCCAGCAGTGAGCGACAGGCTAACACAGATACGCAGTATTTT.

The chain links TRBV2 to TRBJ1-1; 8 nucleotides align to TRBD1. Per the germline V gene, CDR1 is SNHLY and CDR2 is FYNNEI. This CDR3 has 13 residues. V was clipped by 9 bases and J by 0 bases; unmatched bases: 3. The CDR3 nucleotides read TGTGCCAGAGAGACAGGGGTGAACACTGAAGCTTTCTTT. Its protein product is CARETGVNTEAFF.

The chain is built from TRBV6-5 and TRBJ1-4, with 7 nucleotides matching TRBD1. Germline V gives CDR1 MNHEY, CDR2 SVGAGI. The CDR3 totals 15 residues. J lost 6 bases, V lost 2 bases, and 6 bases had no gene match. Here the CDR3 DNA reads TGTGCCAGCAGTTACAGGACAGGAGTATATGAAAAACTGTTTTTT. As protein: CASSYRTGVYEKLFF.

The rearrangement uses TRBV7-9 and TRBJ1-1, with 8 bases that match TRBD1. This CDR3 comprises 14 residues. The V segment lost 3 bases and the J segment 4 bases; nucleotides outside the gene matches: 4. Germline V lookup: CDR1 SEHNR, CDR2 FQNEAQ (reference sequence). DNA for the CDR3: TGTGCCAGCAGCTTTGGACAGGGTTCCACTGAAGCTTTCTTT. Translation gives CASSFGQGSTEAFF. Full variable domain (remainder filled in from reference TRBV7-9 and TRBJ1-1): DTGVSQNPRHKITKRGQNVTFRCDPISEHNRLYWYRQTLGQGPEFLTYFQNEAQLEKSRLLSDRFSAERPKGSFSTLEIQRTEQGDSAMYLCASSFGQGSTEAFFGQGTRLTVV.

The chain employs TRBV5-6 and TRBJ2-7; D not certain. The V and J ends lost 3 bases and 4 bases respectively, with 20 bases between them. The germline gives CDR1 SGHDT, CDR2 YYEEEE. The CDR3 loop spans 16 amino acids. This CDR3 is CASSSLTNPFGYEQYF. CDR3 bases: TGTGCCAGCAGCTCCCTTACTAACCCATTCGGATACGAGCAGTACTTC. The complete variable domain, with remaining parts taken from reference TRBV5-6 and TRBJ2-7, reads DAGVTQSPTHLIKTRGQQVTLRCSPKSGHDTVSWYQQALGQGPQFIFQYYEEEERQRGNFPDRFSGHQFPNYSSELNVNALLLGDSALYLCASSSLTNPFGYEQYFGPGTRLTVT.

The chain joins TRBV5-1 to TRBJ2-1; D ambiguous. Germline CDR1 is SGHRS and CDR2 is YFSETQ. V shed 4 bases and J shed 7 bases, with 6 bases lying between them. This CDR3 comprises 11 residues. The CDR3 sequence is CASSAVNEQFF. DNA of the CDR3: TGCGCCAGCAGCGCCGTTAATGAGCAGTTCTTC. Drawing the rest from reference TRBV5-1 and TRBJ2-1, the complete variable domain is KAGVTQTPRYLIKTRGQQVTLSCSPISGHRSVSWYQQTPGQGLQFLFEYFSETQRNKGNFPGRFSGRQFSNSRSEMNVSTLELGDSALYLCASSAVNEQFFGPGTRLTVL.

Remarks on this clone: This specimen includes other DNA sequences encoding the same CDR3. The CDR3 DNA reads as TGTGCCAGCACCCCCTTAGAGGGGTCTGGGGTTTACAATGAGCAGTTCTTC. Its translation: CASTPLEGSGVYNEQFF. The chain recombines TRBV5-6 with TRBJ2-1, with D possibly called TRBD1 or TRBD2 (5 bases each). CDR1 and CDR2 from the germline V gene are SGHDT and YYEEEE. The CDR3 spans 17 residues. V lost 6 bases and J lost 4, with 23 bases in between.

This chain links TRBV27 with TRBJ2-7; TRBD1 aligns across 7 bases. The V gene's germline CDR1 is MNHEY and CDR2 SMNVEV (reference sequence). The CDR3 loop spans 13 amino acids. V lost 6 bases and J lost 6; bases outside the gene matches: 8. The CDR3 loop reads CASRAGGSSEQYF. The CDR3 DNA reads as TGTGCCAGCAGGGCAGGGGGTTCATCCGAGCAGTACTTC.

The chain carries TRBV5-5 and TRBJ2-1, with TRBD2 matching over 7 bases. V was clipped by 4 bases and J by 3 bases; unmatched bases: 7. The CDR3 covers 15 residues. Germline CDR1 is SGHKS and CDR2 is YYEKEE (reference sequence). CDR3 nucleotide sequence: TGTGCCAGCAGCCACCGGGACTACGGCTACAATGAGCAGTTCTTC. Translating it yields CASSHRDYGYNEQFF. Complete variable domain (other parts from reference TRBV5-5 and TRBJ2-1): DAGVTQSPTHLIKTRGQQVTLRCSPISGHKSVSWYQQVLGQGPQFIFQYYEKEERGRGNFPDRFSARQFPNYSSELNVNALLLGDSALYLCASSHRDYGYNEQFFGPGTRLTVL.

This chain uses TRBV7-6 with TRBJ2-7; D might be TRBD2 (5 bases). This CDR3 has 14 amino acids. Germline loops: CDR1 SGHVS, CDR2 FNYEAQ. V lost 8 bases and J lost 7, with 21 bases in between. CDR3 region: CASSPEVSSGEQYF. The DNA of the CDR3 is TGTGCCAGCTCTCCCGAGGTCTCATCGGGGGAGCAGTACTTC.

The J gene is TRBJ1-6, the V gene TRBV14, with a possible D match to TRBD1 (5 bases). This CDR3 contains 15 residues. With 0 bases removed from V and 7 bases from J, the gap between germline ends came to 10 bases. CDR1 and CDR2 (germline): SGHDN, FVKESK. CDR3 in amino acids: CASSQDRGGNSPLHF. CDR3 nucleotides: TGTGCCAGCAGCCAAGATCGCGGGGGAAATTCACCCCTCCACTTT.

The chain uses TRBV1 and TRBJ2-2; the table's D call, TRBD2, has no DNA check behind it. TRBV1 is designated a pseudogene. The CDR3 length is 17 residues. For the CDR3, the DNA is TGCCCCAGCAGCCACGGACTAGCGGGGGGGCAAACCGGGGAGCTGTTTTTT. Translating gives CPSSHGLAGGQTGELFF.

The genes are TRBV7-9 and TRBJ2-5; D could derive from TRBD1 or TRBD2 (5 bases each). V lost 6 bases and J 3 bases, leaving 14 bases between the germline ends. This CDR3 spans 14 amino acids. Germline-derived CDR1 and CDR2 are SEHNR and FQNEAQ (reference sequence). The CDR3 loop is CASRGRSWEETQYF. DNA for the CDR3: TGTGCCAGCAGGGGACGCAGCTGGGAAGAGACCCAGTACTTC.